What follows are 26 T cell receptor beta chains derived from one specimen sequenced in a study of cytomegalovirus exposure and HLA in healthy donors. Vbeta (60) and Jbeta (13) primers were used in the PCR. Generated by immunoSEQ multiplex PCR, the TCRdb table keeps only in-frame clones and is missing some. The table shows about 120,000 clones, with around four fifths occurring only once. The sequencing sample was made of PBMCs. The receptors were gathered from a male donor in good health and CMV-seropositive.

The V gene is TRBV6-5, the J gene TRBJ2-1; D is uncertain. The CDR3 runs 14 residues. Germline lookup yields CDR1 MNHEY and CDR2 SVGAGI. Trimming pared 0 bases from V and 9 bases from J, leaving 12 bases between. CDR3 nucleotide sequence: TGTGCCAGCAGTTACTCTTTTTCTGGCAGTGAGCAGTTCTTC. Its translation: CASSYSFSGSEQFF.

This sequence joins TRBV5-6 and TRBJ2-1; 10 bases map to TRBD2. This CDR3 is 18 amino acids long. V shed 6 bases, J shed 4 bases, and the junction held 16 bases outside the gene matches. Germline V CDR1 and CDR2: SGHDT, YYEEEE. CDR3 bases: TGTGCCAGCATCCTACGGCGACTAGCGGGTCATCGTTACAATGAGCAGTTCTTC. Translation gives CASILRRLAGHRYNEQFF.

The chain joins TRBV28 to TRBJ2-7; 7 nucleotides agree with TRBD2. Germline-derived CDR1 and CDR2 are MDHEN and SYDVKM. The CDR3 extends over 14 amino acids. The junction had 9 bases not matched to a gene; V was cut back by 4 bases and J by 6 bases. In DNA, the CDR3 is TGTGCCAGCAGTTACCTTGGGACTATCCCCGAGCAGTACTTC. Amino acids: CASSYLGTIPEQYF.

In regard to this clone: The sample holds other DNA sequences that translate to the same CDR3. The chain links TRBV9 to TRBJ2-2, with a tentative D call TRBD2 (6 bases). The CDR3 length is 16 residues. CDR1 and CDR2 (germline): SGDLS, YYNGEE. V shed 0 bases and J shed 0 bases, with 9 bases lying between them. The CDR3 loop reads CASSVEGGANTGELFF. CDR3 in DNA: TGTGCCAGCAGCGTAGAGGGCGGGGCGAACACCGGGGAGCTGTTTTTT.

In its sample, this clone was seen a few times. This chain connects TRBV19 to TRBJ2-2, with D perhaps TRBD2 (7 bases). This CDR3 region has 15 residues. CDR1 and CDR2 (germline): LNHDA, SQIVND (reference sequence). Between the trimmed V and J ends, which lost 10 bases and 5 bases, there was a span of 20 bases. CDR3 residues: CATRQGSGTTGELFF. CDR3 nucleotides: TGTGCCACCCGTCAAGGGAGCGGGACAACCGGGGAGCTGTTTTTT. Based on the CDR3 plus reference TRBV19 and TRBJ2-2, the full variable domain is DGGITQSPKYLFRKEGQNVTLSCEQNLNHDAMYWYRQDPGQGLRLIYYSQIVNDFQKGDIAEGYSVSREKKESFPLTVTSAQKNPTAFYLCATRQGSGTTGELFFGEGSRLTVL.

The V and J genes are TRBV19 and TRBJ1-5, with D possibly matching TRBD1 (6 bases). CDR1 and CDR2 (germline): LNHDA, SQIVND (reference sequence). The length of the CDR3 is 15 residues. V gave up 5 bases and J gave up 3 bases, with 14 bases separating them. CDR3 coding DNA: TGTGCCAGTAGTGGCGGGGAGGGGGTCAATCAGCCCCAGCATTTT. Its protein product is CASSGGEGVNQPQHF.

The J gene is TRBJ2-1, the V gene TRBV7-4; 9 nucleotides align to TRBD2. Germline CDR1 SGHVT, CDR2 SQSDAQ. J was trimmed by 7 bases and V by 2 bases; bases with no gene match: 12. The CDR3 contains 17 residues. The CDR3 sequence: CASSLKTSGLLRNEQFF. The CDR3 nucleotides are TGTGCCAGCAGCTTAAAGACTAGCGGACTACTAAGGAATGAGCAGTTCTTC.

The CDR3 DNA is TGTGCCAGCTCACCCATCCAGGTCGGAGAGACCCAGTACTTC. Amino acid sequence: CASSPIQVGETQYF. The V gene is TRBV18, the J gene TRBJ2-5, with D hard to call. Germline V CDR1 and CDR2: KGHSH, LQKENI. Trimming cost V 3 bases and J 4 bases, with 12 bases left between them. The CDR3 runs to 14 residues. Full variable domain (missing parts from reference TRBV18 and TRBJ2-5): NAGVMQNPRHLVRRRGQEARLRCSPMKGHSHVYWYRQLPEEGLKFMVYLQKENIIDESGMPKERFSAEFPKEGPSILRIQQVVRGDSAAYFCASSPIQVGETQYFGPGTRLLVL.

This clone was seen only a few times. The same CDR3 also results from other DNA sequences found in this sample. The CDR3 reads CASSSTGPYGYTF. The CDR3 bases are TGTGCCAGCAGCTCCACAGGGCCGTATGGCTACACCTTC. This rearrangement joins TRBV11-2 to TRBJ1-2, with D perhaps matching TRBD1 (6 bases). The germline CDR1 and CDR2 sequences are SGHAT and FQNNGV. This CDR3 has 13 amino acids. V lost 4 bases to trimming and J lost 5 bases, with 11 bases between them.

The V gene is TRBV29-1, the J gene TRBJ1-1; D possibly corresponds to TRBD1 (6 bases). The length of the CDR3 is 15 residues. CDR1 is SQVTM and CDR2 is ANQGSEA in the germline V gene. Between the trimmed V and J ends, which lost 3 bases and 4 bases, there was a span of 18 bases. In DNA form, the CDR3 reads TGCAGCGTTGAGGTGGACAGCCCTAGGGGCACTGAAGCTTTCTTT. This translates into CSVEVDSPRGTEAFF.

V and J are TRBV30 and TRBJ1-5, with 7 bases matching TRBD1. Germline V lookup: CDR1 GTSNPN, CDR2 SVGIG (reference sequence). The CDR3 loop spans 17 amino acids. The V segment lost 0 bases and the J segment 0 bases; nucleotides outside the gene matches: 8. The CDR3 nucleotides read TGTGCCTGGAGTGTAGGGGGACAGATGTATAGCAATCAGCCCCAGCATTTT. This translates into CAWSVGGQMYSNQPQHF.

The CDR3 protein is CASRAGETNEQFF. The CDR3 DNA is TGTGCCAGCAGAGCGGGAGAGACGAATGAGCAGTTCTTC. V usage is TRBV6-5 and J usage is TRBJ2-1; 8 positions agree with TRBD2. V was clipped by 6 bases and J by 7 bases; unmatched bases: 5. The CDR3 runs 13 residues. In germline, CDR1 is MNHEY, CDR2 SVGAGI.

This chain joins TRBV7-2 and TRBJ2-1; TRBD2 might be the D (6 bases). Trimming stripped 5 bases from V and 7 bases from J, with 15 bases between. CDR3 length: 14 amino acids. The germline gives CDR1 SGHTA, CDR2 FQGNSA. The CDR3 sequence is CASSALGGVNEQFF. The CDR3, as DNA: TGTGCCAGCAGCGCACTGGGGGGTGTTAATGAGCAGTTCTTC.

The chain recombines TRBV29-1 with TRBJ1-2; D remains unclear. There are 13 residues in the CDR3. Germline-derived CDR1 and CDR2 are SQVTM and ANQGSEA. The ends were cut back, 7 bases at V and 2 bases at J, with 14 bases in the middle. The CDR3 reads CSATGLLNYGYTF. The DNA for the CDR3 is TGCAGCGCAACCGGACTCTTAAACTATGGCTACACCTTC.

The chain links TRBV7-3 to TRBJ2-3; D uncertain. V dropped 3 bases and J dropped 2 bases, with 6 bases sitting between them. This CDR3 contains 13 residues. CDR1 is SGHTA and CDR2 is FQGTGA in the germline V gene. The CDR3 DNA reads TGTGCCAGCAGCTTCTATCCCACAGATACGCAGTATTTT. The encoded protein is CASSFYPTDTQYF.

The chain is built from TRBV18 and TRBJ2-7, with 10 bases aligning to TRBD1. This CDR3 region has 15 residues. Germline V lookup: CDR1 KGHSH, CDR2 LQKENI. V shed 1 base, J shed 6 bases, and the junction held 6 bases outside the gene matches. This CDR3 reads CASSPRTGGLVEQYF. CDR3 DNA: TGTGCCAGCTCACCACGGACAGGGGGTTTGGTCGAGCAGTACTTC.

The chain carries TRBV19 and TRBJ2-1; 12 positions agree with TRBD2. Losses at the gene ends were 0 bases for V and 3 bases for J; bases not matched to a gene: 9. Germline lookup yields CDR1 LNHDA and CDR2 SQIVND (reference sequence). The CDR3 consists of 19 residues. The CDR3: CASSIDSSSGRAVYNEQFF. The CDR3 bases are TGTGCCAGTAGTATAGATTCCTCTAGCGGGAGGGCCGTCTACAATGAGCAGTTCTTC.

This chain joins TRBV11-2 and TRBJ1-4; D might be TRBD1 (5 bases). Trimming removed 1 base at V and 8 bases at J, with 14 bases between. Germline lookup yields CDR1 SGHAT and CDR2 FQNNGV. This CDR3 has 15 residues. The DNA of the CDR3 is TGTGCCAGCAGCTTAGGCTACCAGCGGGGGGAAAAACTGTTTTTT. Amino acid sequence: CASSLGYQRGEKLFF.

The chain joins TRBV20-1 to TRBJ2-1; D is unresolved. Trimming cost V 6 bases and J 8 bases, with 11 bases left between them. In germline, CDR1 is DFQATT, CDR2 SNEGSKA (reference sequence). This CDR3 is 11 amino acids long. Here the CDR3 reads CSALNIYEQFF. The CDR3 coding sequence is TGCAGTGCCCTTAATATCTATGAGCAGTTCTTC.

This chain joins TRBV5-1 and TRBJ2-5, with 9 bases fitting TRBD1. The J segment lost 1 base and the V segment lost 8 bases, leaving 6 bases of the junction unmatched. The CDR3 is 14 residues long. Germline V gene data show CDR1 as SGHRS and CDR2 as YFSETQ. CDR3 in DNA: TGCGCCAGTACAGGGGGCTTCGTCCAAGAGACCCAGTACTTC. It specifies CASTGGFVQETQYF.

The V and J genes are TRBV7-2 and TRBJ2-7; D remains ambiguous. Trimming took off 1 base at V and 3 bases at J, with 10 bases between the two ends. CDR1 and CDR2 (germline): SGHTA, FQGNSA. The CDR3 covers 14 residues. The CDR3 reads CASSLGAENYEQYF. The CDR3 nucleotides are TGTGCCAGCAGCTTAGGTGCGGAAAACTACGAGCAGTACTTC.

CDR3 coding DNA: TGCAGCGTTGACGGGAGGGCACCAAATGAGCAGTTCTTC. Translated: CSVDGRAPNEQFF. This chain joins TRBV29-1 and TRBJ2-1; 8 nucleotides line up with TRBD2. Germline assignment: CDR1 SQVTM and CDR2 ANQGSEA. The V and J ends lost 3 bases and 7 bases, in that order; junction bases with no gene match: 5. The CDR3 is made up of 13 amino acids.

The chain links TRBV6-1 to TRBJ2-4, with 8 positions matching TRBD1. The CDR3 contains 14 residues. Germline V CDR1 and CDR2: MNHNS, SASEGT. V lost 6 bases, J lost 6 bases, and 7 bases stayed unmatched. Here the CDR3 reads CASRIGGQVNIQYF. The CDR3 bases are TGTGCCAGCAGGATTGGGGGACAGGTAAACATTCAGTACTTC.

This chain links TRBV2 with TRBJ1-5; 9 nucleotides align to TRBD1. CDR1 is SNHLY, CDR2 FYNNEI, per germline. This CDR3 contains 16 residues. Trimming cost V 5 bases and J 1 base; bases outside gene matches: 6. This CDR3 reads CASSQQGARSNQPQHF. The CDR3 DNA is TGTGCCAGCAGTCAACAGGGGGCGCGGAGCAATCAGCCCCAGCATTTT.

The V gene is TRBV2, the J gene TRBJ1-5, with 9 bases that match TRBD1. From germline, CDR1 is SNHLY and CDR2 FYNNEI. V shed 6 bases and J 6 bases; nucleotides not matched to a gene: 9. The CDR3 has 15 amino acids. DNA for the CDR3: TGTGCCAGCAGGACCGGGACAGGGAAGAGTCAGCCCCAGCATTTT. It codes for CASRTGTGKSQPQHF.

The chain employs TRBV4-1 and TRBJ1-1; 10 positions match TRBD1. The V gene end was trimmed by 4 bases and the J gene end by 3 bases; junction bases not matched to a gene: 8. CDR3 length: 16 residues. Germline CDR1 reads MGHRA; CDR2 reads YSYEKL. This CDR3 reads CASSRSTGTGDTEAFF. CDR3 nucleotides: TGCGCCAGCAGCCGTTCTACCGGGACAGGGGACACTGAAGCTTTCTTT.